A selection of T cell receptor beta chains follows, all from one sample in a study of shared clonotypes between healthy human individuals. Assay used: immunoSEQ multiplex PCR; TCRdb lists only in-frame clones, some missing. This table has around 95,000 clones, about two thirds appearing once. The sample consisted of memory CD8+ T cells sorted from blood. These receptors all stem from a man aged 25-45 years in good health. Each CDR3 is given with its conserved first and last residue. Fields, in order: J gene, clone size, V gene, D gene, CDR3 protein, CDR3 DNA. A D gene is named only where the DNA matches it firmly. Size is omitted from some rows. Given values are once, few, many or a class for expanded clones.

j_gene: TRBJ2-7; abundance: few; v_gene: TRBV19; d_gene: .; CDR3aa: CASSISQGALLVEQYF; CDR3nt: TGTGCCAGTAGTATCTCTCAAGGGGCACTACTCGTGGAGCAGTACTTC
j_gene: TRBJ2-7; abundance: few; v_gene: TRBV7-6; d_gene: .; CDR3aa: CASSRGHPRFYEQYF; CDR3nt: TGTGCCAGCAGCCGGGGACACCCACGTTTCTACGAGCAGTACTTC
j_gene: TRBJ2-1; abundance: .; v_gene: TRBV29-1; d_gene: .; CDR3aa: CSVRTEHSYNEQFF; CDR3nt: TGCAGCGTGCGGACGGAACACTCCTACAATGAGCAGTTCTTC
j_gene: TRBJ2-5; abundance: .; v_gene: TRBV30; d_gene: .; CDR3aa: CAWSKSGVETQYF; CDR3nt: TGTGCCTGGAGTAAGAGTGGGGTGGAGACCCAGTACTTC
j_gene: TRBJ2-7; abundance: many; v_gene: TRBV5-4; d_gene: TRBD2; CDR3aa: CASHPAGIEQYF; CDR3nt: TGTGCCAGCCATCCAGCGGGAATAGAGCAGTACTTC
j_gene: TRBJ2-1; abundance: once; v_gene: TRBV19; d_gene: .; CDR3aa: CASSQGASGIWAQFF; CDR3nt: TGTGCCAGTAGCCAGGGGGCTAGCGGGATTTGGGCCCAGTTCTTC
j_gene: TRBJ2-1; abundance: few; v_gene: TRBV7-9; d_gene: .; CDR3aa: CASSYSLGGRDYNEQFF; CDR3nt: TGTGCCAGCAGTTACAGTCTAGGTGGAAGAGACTACAATGAGCAGTTCTTC
j_gene: TRBJ2-7; abundance: .; v_gene: TRBV7-9; d_gene: .; CDR3aa: CASSLSYYEQYF; CDR3nt: TGTGCCAGCAGCTTAAGCTACTACGAGCAGTACTTC
j_gene: TRBJ2-3; abundance: few; v_gene: TRBV6-4; d_gene: .; CDR3aa: CASSEGASSYTDTQYF; CDR3nt: TGTGCCAGCAGTGAAGGGGCTAGCAGCTATACAGATACGCAGTATTTT
j_gene: TRBJ2-7; abundance: .; v_gene: TRBV25-1; d_gene: .; CDR3aa: CASSDQQGQVYEQYF; CDR3nt: TGTGCCAGCAGTGATCAGCAGGGGCAAGTATACGAGCAGTACTTC
j_gene: TRBJ1-2; abundance: .; v_gene: TRBV27; d_gene: .; CDR3aa: CASTTRGGGYGYTF; CDR3nt: TGTGCCAGTACCACTCGGGGGGGAGGCTATGGCTACACCTTC
j_gene: TRBJ1-4; abundance: .; v_gene: TRBV7-3; d_gene: .; CDR3aa: CASSGSGGHIEKLFF; CDR3nt: TGTGCCAGCAGCGGCAGCGGGGGGCATATTGAAAAACTGTTTTTT
j_gene: TRBJ2-2; abundance: .; v_gene: TRBV25-1; d_gene: .; CDR3aa: CASSEKQGRSYTGELFF; CDR3nt: TGTGCCAGCAGTGAAAAACAGGGTCGGTCTTACACCGGGGAGCTGTTTTTT
j_gene: TRBJ2-7; abundance: once; v_gene: TRBV2; d_gene: .; CDR3aa: CASSESGDRYEQYF; CDR3nt: TGTGCCAGCAGTGAATCCGGTGACCGCTACGAGCAGTACTTC
j_gene: TRBJ1-5; abundance: once; v_gene: TRBV19; d_gene: .; CDR3aa: CASRGGEEDQPQHF; CDR3nt: TGTGCCAGTCGAGGAGGGGAAGAGGATCAGCCCCAGCATTTT
j_gene: TRBJ2-7; abundance: .; v_gene: TRBV4-1; d_gene: .; CDR3aa: CASSQGIAERYEQYF; CDR3nt: TGCGCCAGCAGCCAAGGGATAGCGGAAAGGTACGAGCAGTACTTC
j_gene: TRBJ2-7; abundance: few; v_gene: TRBV5-1; d_gene: TRBD2; CDR3aa: CASSFSSGSYEQYF; CDR3nt: TGCGCCAGCAGCTTTAGTAGCGGGTCTTACGAGCAGTACTTC
j_gene: TRBJ1-2; abundance: .; v_gene: TRBV5-1; d_gene: TRBD1; CDR3aa: CASSTGQGASYTF; CDR3nt: TGCGCCAGCAGCACCGGACAGGGGGCATCCTACACCTTC
j_gene: TRBJ2-7; abundance: .; v_gene: TRBV2; d_gene: .; CDR3aa: CASSDHGGSYEQYF; CDR3nt: TGTGCCAGCAGTGATCACGGCGGTTCCTACGAGCAGTACTTC
j_gene: TRBJ2-2; abundance: .; v_gene: TRBV7-6; d_gene: TRBD2; CDR3aa: CASSLKAGGNTGELFF; CDR3nt: TGTGCCAGCAGCTTAAAAGCGGGGGGGAACACCGGGGAGCTGTTTTTT
j_gene: TRBJ2-7; abundance: once; v_gene: TRBV7-8; d_gene: .; CDR3aa: CASSLEGRLIGYEQYF; CDR3nt: TGTGCCAGCAGCTTAGAGGGTCGGCTAATCGGGTACGAGCAGTACTTC
j_gene: TRBJ1-2; abundance: .; v_gene: TRBV28; d_gene: .; CDR3aa: CASSPAGVRGGLYGYTF; CDR3nt: TGTGCCAGCAGTCCAGCCGGGGTGAGAGGGGGACTCTATGGCTACACCTTC
j_gene: TRBJ2-5; abundance: .; v_gene: TRBV11-3; d_gene: .; CDR3aa: CASSLAGRVEGETQYF; CDR3nt: TGTGCCAGCAGCTTAGCAGGCAGGGTTGAGGGAGAGACCCAGTACTTC
j_gene: TRBJ2-1; abundance: .; v_gene: TRBV5-1; d_gene: TRBD2; CDR3aa: CASRSGTSGRNEQFF; CDR3nt: TGCGCCAGCAGGTCTGGGACTAGCGGGAGGAATGAGCAGTTCTTC
j_gene: TRBJ2-5; abundance: .; v_gene: TRBV4-3; d_gene: .; CDR3aa: CASSQRGHLVETQYF; CDR3nt: TGCGCCAGCAGCCAAAGAGGACATTTAGTAGAGACCCAGTACTTC
j_gene: TRBJ2-7; abundance: .; v_gene: TRBV6-6; d_gene: .; CDR3aa: CASSRQGGNEQYF; CDR3nt: TGTGCCAGCAGCCGACAGGGAGGCAACGAGCAGTACTTC
j_gene: TRBJ2-7; abundance: .; v_gene: TRBV4-2; d_gene: .; CDR3aa: CASSQDMMGGSYEQYF; CDR3nt: TGTGCCAGCAGCCAAGATATGATGGGGGGTTCCTACGAGCAGTACTTC
j_gene: TRBJ2-3; abundance: .; v_gene: TRBV4-1; d_gene: TRBD2; CDR3aa: CASSQFGGRGTDTQYF; CDR3nt: TGCGCCAGCAGCCAATTCGGCGGGAGAGGCACAGATACGCAGTATTTT
j_gene: TRBJ2-7; abundance: .; v_gene: TRBV7-9; d_gene: .; CDR3aa: CASSHRQNYEQYF; CDR3nt: TGTGCCAGCAGCCACCGACAGAACTACGAGCAGTACTTC
j_gene: TRBJ2-3; abundance: few; v_gene: TRBV6-4; d_gene: TRBD2; CDR3aa: CASSELAGGSTDTQYF; CDR3nt: TGTGCCAGCAGTGAGCTAGCGGGGGGAAGCACAGATACGCAGTATTTT
j_gene: TRBJ1-1; abundance: .; v_gene: TRBV5-4; d_gene: .; CDR3aa: CASSFVAGDTEAFF; CDR3nt: TGTGCCAGCAGCTTCGTCGCGGGGGACACTGAAGCTTTCTTT
j_gene: TRBJ2-1; abundance: .; v_gene: TRBV19; d_gene: TRBD1; CDR3aa: CASSLWDSTYNEQFF; CDR3nt: TGTGCCAGTAGCCTGTGGGACAGCACTTACAATGAGCAGTTCTTC
j_gene: TRBJ2-1; abundance: .; v_gene: TRBV27; d_gene: .; CDR3aa: CASSSSGATDNEQFF; CDR3nt: TGTGCCAGCAGTTCCTCGGGTGCCACTGACAATGAGCAGTTCTTC
j_gene: TRBJ1-5; abundance: .; v_gene: TRBV7-9; d_gene: .; CDR3aa: CASSLGGNNQPQHF; CDR3nt: TGTGCCAGCAGCTTAGGAGGGAACAATCAGCCCCAGCATTTT
j_gene: TRBJ2-3; abundance: .; v_gene: TRBV10-2; d_gene: TRBD2; CDR3aa: CASNAGGPADTQYF; CDR3nt: TGCGCCAGCAACGCGGGAGGGCCGGCAGATACGCAGTATTTT
j_gene: TRBJ2-1; abundance: .; v_gene: TRBV19; d_gene: TRBD1; CDR3aa: CATPSTGKADNEQFF; CDR3nt: TGTGCCACTCCATCGACAGGGAAAGCGGACAATGAGCAGTTCTTC
j_gene: TRBJ2-1; abundance: .; v_gene: TRBV28; d_gene: TRBD2; CDR3aa: CASSPGGPDVNEQFF; CDR3nt: TGTGCCAGCAGCCCGGGGGGTCCGGACGTCAATGAGCAGTTCTTC
j_gene: TRBJ2-7; abundance: .; v_gene: TRBV4-2; d_gene: .; CDR3aa: CASSQEVSAAYEQYF; CDR3nt: TGTGCCAGCAGCCAAGAGGTTAGTGCGGCCTACGAGCAGTACTTC